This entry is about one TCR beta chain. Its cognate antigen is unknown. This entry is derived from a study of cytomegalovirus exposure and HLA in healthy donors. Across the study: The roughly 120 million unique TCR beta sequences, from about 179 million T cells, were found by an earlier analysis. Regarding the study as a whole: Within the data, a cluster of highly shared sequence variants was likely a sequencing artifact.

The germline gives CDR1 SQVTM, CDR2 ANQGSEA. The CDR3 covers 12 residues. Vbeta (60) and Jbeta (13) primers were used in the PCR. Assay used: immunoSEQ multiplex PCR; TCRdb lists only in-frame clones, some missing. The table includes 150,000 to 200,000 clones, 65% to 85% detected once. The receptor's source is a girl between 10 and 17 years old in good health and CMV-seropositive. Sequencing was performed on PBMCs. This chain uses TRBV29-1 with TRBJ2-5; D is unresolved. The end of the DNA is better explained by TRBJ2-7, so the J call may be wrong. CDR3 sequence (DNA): TGCAGCGTTCGTTTAGCTTCATACGAGCAGTACTTC. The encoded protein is CSVRLASYEQYF.